Presented here are 27 T cell receptor beta chains from one specimen sequenced in a study of cytomegalovirus exposure and HLA in healthy donors. PCR amplification relied on 60 Vbeta primers (plus 13 Jbeta primers). Measured with immunoSEQ multiplex PCR; TCRdb has only the in-frame clones, and not every one. The table includes roughly 80,000 clones, 70% to 80% detected once. Sequencing was performed on PBMCs. These TCRs come from a man aged 40-55 years in good health and CMV-seronegative.

The CDR3, as DNA: TGTGCCAGCTCCCCGGGACAGGGGACCTTTAACTATGGCTACACCTTC. This translates into CASSPGQGTFNYGYTF. The chain links TRBV18 to TRBJ1-2, with TRBD1 matching 10 bases. In germline, CDR1 is KGHSH, CDR2 LQKENI. After removal of 6 bases from V and 1 base from J, the junction contained 8 bases not matched to a gene. The CDR3 spans 16 residues.

The rearrangement joins TRBV5-1 to TRBJ2-1; maybe TRBD1 (6 bases). CDR1 and CDR2 (germline): SGHRS, YFSETQ. V shed 5 bases and J shed 4 bases, with 16 bases lying between them. CDR3 size: 15 residues. The chain's CDR3 is CASSPQGTGYNEQFF. In DNA, the CDR3 is TGCGCCAGCAGTCCCCAGGGGACGGGGTACAATGAGCAGTTCTTC.

This chain connects TRBV6-5 to TRBJ1-2; TRBD1 agrees at 7 bases. The ends lost 0 bases at V and 4 bases at J; junction bases unmatched: 8. Germline CDR1 is MNHEY and CDR2 is SVGAGI. The CDR3 has 16 amino acids. The CDR3 DNA reads TGTGCCAGCAGTTACTCGGCAGGGGGATCCCTCTATGGCTACACCTTC. As protein: CASSYSAGGSLYGYTF.

The genes are TRBV27 and TRBJ1-1; D is perhaps TRBD1 (5 bases). Between the trimmed V and J ends, which lost 7 bases and 8 bases, there was a span of 26 bases. The germline V gene encodes CDR1 MNHEY and CDR2 SMNVEV (reference sequence). This CDR3 contains 16 residues. The CDR3 DNA is TGTGCCAGCATGCGACGACCCCCAGGGTTGGCCGACGAAGCTTTCTTT. Translation: CASMRRPPGLADEAFF.

This clone was seen a few times. This chain links TRBV6-5 with TRBJ1-1, with unresolved D. This CDR3 is built from 15 residues. V lost 5 bases and J lost 3, with 16 bases in between. CDR1 and CDR2 from the germline V gene are MNHEY and SVGAGI. The CDR3 coding sequence is TGTGCCAGCAGTAGAGACGGTATCCGGGACACTGAAGCTTTCTTT. Translation gives CASSRDGIRDTEAFF.

The chain has TRBV12-5 and TRBJ2-7; D is perhaps TRBD1 (5 bases). Looked up from germline, CDR1 is LGHNT and CDR2 is FRNRAP. The CDR3 is 11 amino acids. The ends were cut back, 8 bases at V and 5 bases at J, with 10 bases in the middle. CDR3 sequence (DNA): TGTGCTAGTAGTTCAGGGAACGAGCAGTACTTC. Amino acids: CASSSGNEQYF.

The J gene is TRBJ1-4, the V gene TRBV6-1, with TRBD1 matching over 12 bases. The CDR3 is 17 residues long. Germline trimming cut 1 base from V and 8 bases from J; bases unmatched to any gene: 8. In germline, CDR1 is MNHNS, CDR2 SASEGT. CDR3 residues: CASSEGGQGAGDEKLFF. CDR3 sequence (DNA): TGTGCCAGCAGTGAAGGGGGACAGGGGGCGGGGGACGAAAAACTGTTTTTT.

The CDR3 bases are TGTGCCAGCAGCCTCGGGACAGTCCGGTTAAATTCACCCCTCCACTTT. It codes for CASSLGTVRLNSPLHF. The rearrangement links TRBV7-9 to TRBJ1-6; 7 positions agree with TRBD1. Germline assignment: CDR1 SEHNR and CDR2 FQNEAQ (reference sequence). Trimming at V came to 5 bases and at J to 7 bases, leaving 11 bases not matched to a gene. CDR3 length: 16 residues.

The chain links TRBV11-2 to TRBJ2-6; D not certain. The CDR3 is made up of 15 amino acids. Trimming cost V 6 bases and J 2 bases, with 11 bases left between them. Germline values: CDR1 SGHAT, CDR2 FQNNGV. The CDR3 protein is CASSPGFTGANVLTF. The CDR3 DNA reads TGTGCCAGCAGTCCCGGGTTTACTGGGGCCAACGTCCTGACTTTC.

V and J are TRBV29-1 and TRBJ1-2; D gene ambiguous. The germline V and J ends were trimmed by 5 bases and 12 bases, with 22 bases remaining between them. From germline, CDR1 is SQVTM and CDR2 ANQGSEA. CDR3 length: 13 residues. The CDR3 nucleotides read TGCAGCGTTTCTCCACCTTCGGAGAGAGTCCACACCTTC. It encodes CSVSPPSERVHTF.

This chain links TRBV7-2 with TRBJ2-1, with 10 positions matching TRBD1. Germline loops: CDR1 SGHTA, CDR2 FQGNSA. The length of the CDR3 is 15 residues. V lost 4 bases, J lost 6 bases, and 6 bases stayed unmatched. The CDR3 DNA sequence: TGTGCCAGCAGCTCGGGGACAGGGGTTATCAATGAGCAGTTCTTC. Residues: CASSSGTGVINEQFF.

The rearrangement uses TRBV30 and TRBJ1-5; the D gene is possibly TRBD1 (6 bases). Germline V gives CDR1 GTSNPN, CDR2 SVGIG (reference sequence). The CDR3 is 14 amino acids. V lost 3 bases to trimming and J lost 3 bases, with 12 bases between them. DNA for the CDR3: TGTGCCTGGAGCACACAGGGATTCAATCAGCCCCAGCATTTT. Translation: CAWSTQGFNQPQHF.

This clone came up a few times. The genes are TRBV5-8 and TRBJ1-2, with 7 positions matching TRBD1. Germline trimming cut 0 bases from V and 2 bases from J; bases unmatched to any gene: 7. This CDR3 contains 16 residues. Germline values: CDR1 SGHTS, CDR2 YDEGEE. The CDR3 loop is CASSLGNRGLNYGYTF. The CDR3 coding sequence is TGTGCCAGCAGCTTGGGTAACAGGGGTTTGAACTATGGCTACACCTTC.

The chain uses TRBV25-1 and TRBJ2-2, with TRBD2 identical over 7 bases. The CDR3 totals 14 residues. V was pared by 5 bases and J by 5 bases, with 5 bases of the junction left unmatched. Germline CDR1 MGHDK, CDR2 SYGVNS. DNA of the CDR3: TGTGCCAGCAGTCCCCCGGGGGGTACCGGGGAGCTGTTTTTT. Amino acid sequence: CASSPPGGTGELFF.

CDR3 nucleotides: TGCGCCAGCAGCTGGAACAGTCAGGGGGCAGATACGCAGTATTTT. The encoded protein is CASSWNSQGADTQYF. The chain links TRBV5-1 to TRBJ2-3; 7 positions match TRBD1. The CDR3 spans 15 residues. CDR1 and CDR2 (germline): SGHRS, YFSETQ. The ends lost 3 bases at V and 4 bases at J; junction bases unmatched: 8.

The chain uses TRBV7-9 and TRBJ1-1; 8 nucleotides agree with TRBD1. V gave up 2 bases and J gave up 4 bases; unmatched junction bases: 3. The CDR3 is 14 residues long. Germline-derived CDR1 and CDR2 are SEHNR and FQNEAQ (reference sequence). The CDR3 loop reads CASSLKQGGTEAFF. The CDR3 bases are TGTGCCAGCAGCTTAAAACAGGGGGGCACTGAAGCTTTCTTT.

V is TRBV5-1 and J is TRBJ2-1; TRBD1 matches 9 bases. This CDR3 region has 15 residues. V lost 0 bases and J lost 4; bases outside the gene matches: 2. Germline V gene sequence: CDR1 SGHRS, CDR2 YFSETQ. CDR3 protein: CASSLAGQGYNEQFF. CDR3 DNA: TGCGCCAGCAGCTTGGCGGGACAGGGTTACAATGAGCAGTTCTTC.

The J gene is TRBJ2-2, the V gene TRBV6-5; TRBD1 agrees at 7 bases. The J segment lost 1 base and the V segment lost 8 bases, leaving 4 bases of the junction unmatched. The germline gives CDR1 MNHEY, CDR2 SVGAGI. The CDR3 consists of 14 residues. The CDR3 nucleotides read TGTGCCAGCCGTCGGACAGGGAACACCGGGGAGCTGTTTTTT. Amino acids: CASRRTGNTGELFF.

The gene calls are TRBV28 and TRBJ1-2; D possibly corresponds to TRBD1 (6 bases). Trimming stripped 0 bases from V and 0 bases from J, with 11 bases between. The CDR3 totals 16 residues. Germline V gene sequence: CDR1 MDHEN, CDR2 SYDVKM. CDR3 DNA: TGTGCCAGCAGTTTATGGGGGGGGGCAACTAACTATGGCTACACCTTC. The encoded protein is CASSLWGGATNYGYTF.

With respect to this clone: One end of the junction fails to match germline, which may point to a read error. Other DNA sequences of this sample code for an identical CDR3. This CDR3 is CASSLGGTGTRETQYF. The CDR3 DNA reads as TGTGCTAGCAGCTTAGGGGGGACAGGGACCCGAGAGACCCAGTACTTC. This chain connects TRBV7-7 to TRBJ2-5; 9 bases align to TRBD1. This CDR3 spans 16 amino acids. The germline gives CDR1 SSHAT, CDR2 FNYEAQ (reference sequence).

The J gene is TRBJ2-7, the V gene TRBV6-6; 9 positions agree with TRBD1. This CDR3 contains 14 residues. The germline CDR1 and CDR2 sequences are MNHNY and SVGAGI (reference sequence). J was trimmed by 6 bases and V by 2 bases; bases with no gene match: 5. The CDR3 DNA is TGTGCCAGCAGTTACCCGGGACAGGGTAGCGAGCAGTACTTC. It encodes CASSYPGQGSEQYF.

This chain joins TRBV15 and TRBJ2-7, with 7 positions matching TRBD1. Trimming removed 6 bases from V and 2 bases from J; junction bases left unmatched: 13. The CDR3 is 16 residues long. CDR1 LNHNV and CDR2 YYDKDF come from the germline V gene (reference sequence). In DNA, the CDR3 is TGTGCCACCAGTTCTCGTGACAGGGAGAGGACCTACGAGCAGTACTTC. Residues: CATSSRDRERTYEQYF.

DNA of the CDR3: TGTGCCAGCAGTGAAGGCCCGAACAGGGACTATGGCTACACCTTC. Residues: CASSEGPNRDYGYTF. V gene TRBV2 combines with J gene TRBJ1-2, with TRBD1 as a possible D gene (6 bases). The CDR3 has 15 amino acids. V shed 1 base and J shed 3 bases, with 12 bases lying between them. The germline CDR1 and CDR2 sequences are SNHLY and FYNNEI. The full variable domain, completed using reference TRBV2 and TRBJ1-2, is EPEVTQTPSHQVTQMGQEVILRCVPISNHLYFYWYRQILGQKVEFLVSFYNNEISEKSEIFDDQFSVERPDGSNFTLKIRSTKLEDSAMYFCASSEGPNRDYGYTFGSGTRLTVV.

This chain connects TRBV19 to TRBJ1-2; a weak D match, TRBD1 (6 bases). This CDR3 comprises 15 residues. In germline, CDR1 is LNHDA, CDR2 SQIVND (reference sequence). V was cut by 6 bases and J by 5 bases, with 19 bases left in between. The CDR3 nucleotides read TGTGCCAGTAGAAATCTGGACAGTCTGCGTTATGGCTACACCTTC. This gives the protein CASRNLDSLRYGYTF.

V is TRBV4-1 and J is TRBJ1-2; 7 bases line up with TRBD1. V shed 1 base and J 8 bases; nucleotides not matched to a gene: 7. Germline V lookup: CDR1 MGHRA, CDR2 YSYEKL. This CDR3 has 14 amino acids. The CDR3 DNA reads TGCGCCAGCAGCCAAGGAGGAAGGGGGCGAGGCTACACCTTC. This encodes CASSQGGRGRGYTF.

The rearrangement joins TRBV5-5 to TRBJ2-7, with D hard to call. V was trimmed by 1 base and J by 2 bases, leaving 16 bases between them. The CDR3 extends over 16 amino acids. The germline V gene has CDR1 SGHKS and CDR2 YYEKEE (reference sequence). The CDR3 is CASSLQGTEIPYEQYF. The CDR3 DNA reads TGTGCCAGCAGCTTGCAAGGTACAGAGATACCCTACGAGCAGTACTTC. Full variable domain (rest looked up from reference TRBV5-5 and TRBJ2-7): DAGVTQSPTHLIKTRGQQVTLRCSPISGHKSVSWYQQVLGQGPQFIFQYYEKEERGRGNFPDRFSARQFPNYSSELNVNALLLGDSALYLCASSLQGTEIPYEQYFGPGTRLTVT.

The chain recombines TRBV30 with TRBJ2-1; 7 positions agree with TRBD2. Trimming removed 8 bases from V and 4 bases from J; junction bases left unmatched: 14. The CDR3 sequence is 15 residues long. Per the germline V gene, CDR1 is GTSNPN and CDR2 is SVGIG (reference sequence). CDR3: CAGNAWGGGYNEQFF. The DNA of the CDR3 is TGTGCCGGGAACGCCTGGGGCGGGGGTTACAATGAGCAGTTCTTC.